This TCR beta chain was recorded in a study of T cell repertoires in cytomegalovirus infection. The CDR3 extends over 15 amino acids. The V end lost 1 base, the J end lost 1 base, and 11 bases lay between the germline ends. Per the germline V gene, CDR1 is GTSNPN and CDR2 is SVGIG (reference sequence). TCRdb reprocessed the reads via MiXCR and lists one record per CDR3 protein. The table has 250,000 or so distinct CDR3 sequences, 8% to 9.5% seen once. Input material: PBMCs. The chain uses TRBV30 and TRBJ1-5; D unclear. This receptor was identified in a human donor in good health (CMV status not recorded). Some clones in this sample may be carry-over from other donors' samples. In DNA, the CDR3 is TGTGCCTGGAGTGAGGACGGGCAGAGCAATCAGCCCCAGCATTTT. This encodes CAWSEDGQSNQPQHF. The complete variable domain, with remaining parts taken from reference TRBV30 and TRBJ1-5, reads SQTIHQWPATLVQPVGSPLSLECTVEGTSNPNLYWYRQAAGRGLQLLFYSVGIGQISSEVPQNLSASRPQDRQFILSSKKLLLSDSGFYLCAWSEDGQSNQPQHFGDGTRLSIL.